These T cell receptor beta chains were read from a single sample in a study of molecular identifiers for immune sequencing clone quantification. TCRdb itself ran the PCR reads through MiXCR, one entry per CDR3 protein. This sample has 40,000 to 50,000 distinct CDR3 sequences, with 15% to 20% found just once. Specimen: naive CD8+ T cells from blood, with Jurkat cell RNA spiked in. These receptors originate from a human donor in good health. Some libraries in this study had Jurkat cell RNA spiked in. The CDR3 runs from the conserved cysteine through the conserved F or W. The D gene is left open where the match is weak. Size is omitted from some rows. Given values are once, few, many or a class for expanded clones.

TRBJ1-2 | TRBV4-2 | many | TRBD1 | CASQKVGQGDYGYTF | TGTGCCAGCCAAAAGGTGGGACAGGGGGACTATGGCTACACCTTC
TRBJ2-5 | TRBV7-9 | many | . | CASSFAGMETQYF | TGTGCCAGCAGCTTCGCAGGGATGGAGACCCAGTACTTC
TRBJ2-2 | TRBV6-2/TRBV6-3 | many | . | CASSYSSLRYTGELFF | TGTGCCAGCAGTTACTCGAGCTTGCGGTACACCGGGGAGCTGTTTTTT
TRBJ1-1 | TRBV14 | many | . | CASSQNLRVGRKNTEAFF | TGTGCCAGCAGCCAAAACCTTCGTGTTGGCAGGAAGAACACTGAAGCTTTCTTT
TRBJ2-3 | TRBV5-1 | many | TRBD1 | CASSPEAGGITDTQYF | TGCGCCAGCAGCCCGGAGGCAGGGGGAATAACAGATACGCAGTATTTT
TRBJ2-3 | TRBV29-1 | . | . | CSAGFSRGESPSTDTQYF | TGCAGCGCTGGGTTCAGCAGGGGCGAGAGCCCGAGCACAGATACGCAGTATTTT
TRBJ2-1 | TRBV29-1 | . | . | CSVLVSVERYF | TGCAGCGTTTTAGTATCGGTTGAGCGGTACTTC
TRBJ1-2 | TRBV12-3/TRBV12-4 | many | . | CASSLGTVPGYTF | TGTGCCAGCAGTTTGGGGACTGTCCCTGGCTACACCTTC
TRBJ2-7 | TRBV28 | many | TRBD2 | CASSPRGGASYEQYF | TGTGCCAGCAGTCCACGGGGAGGGGCAAGTTACGAGCAGTACTTC
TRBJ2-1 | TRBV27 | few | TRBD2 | CASSRSAGEVYNEQFF | TGTGCCAGCAGTAGATCAGCGGGAGAAGTCTACAATGAGCAGTTCTTC
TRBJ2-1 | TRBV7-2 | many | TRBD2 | CASSLGTSGANEQFF | TGTGCCAGCAGCTTAGGGACTAGCGGTGCCAATGAGCAGTTCTTC
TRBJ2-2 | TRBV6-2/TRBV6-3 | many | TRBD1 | CASSYRDRVWRTNTGELFF | TGTGCCAGCAGTTACCGGGACAGGGTATGGCGGACGAACACCGGGGAGCTGTTTTTT
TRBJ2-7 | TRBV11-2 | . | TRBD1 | CASSQGSGTGKKF | TGTGCCAGCAGCCAGGGGTCCGGGACAGGGAAGAAATTC
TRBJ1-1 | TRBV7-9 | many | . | CASKGTHTEAFF | TGTGCCAGCAAGGGAACGCACACTGAAGCTTTCTTT
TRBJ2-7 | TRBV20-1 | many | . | CSARNWTVVYEQYF | TGCAGTGCTAGGAATTGGACAGTAGTCTACGAGCAGTACTTC
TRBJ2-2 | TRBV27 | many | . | CASSSRGTGELFF | TGTGCCAGCAGTTCGCGCGGAACCGGGGAGCTGTTTTTT
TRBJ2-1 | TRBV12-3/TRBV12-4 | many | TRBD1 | CASSVRDREVWEQFF | TGTGCCAGCAGTGTCCGGGACAGGGAAGTATGGGAGCAGTTCTTC
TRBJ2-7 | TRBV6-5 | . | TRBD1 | CASSDRDSTYEQYF | TGTGCCAGCAGTGACCGGGACAGCACGTACGAGCAGTACTTC